This T cell receptor beta chain was observed in a study of cytomegalovirus exposure and HLA in healthy donors. Per the germline V gene, CDR1 is MRHNA and CDR2 is SNTAGT. Trimming at V came to 3 bases and at J to 8 bases, leaving 15 bases not matched to a gene. This CDR3 has 16 amino acids. PCR amplification relied on 60 Vbeta primers (plus 13 Jbeta primers). Assay used: immunoSEQ multiplex PCR; TCRdb lists only in-frame clones, some missing. The sample shows approximately 150,000 clones, approximately 80% of them seen only once. The specimen sequenced was PBMCs. The source is a male donor in good health and CMV-seronegative. The chain joins TRBV6-4 to TRBJ1-2, with 7 bases matching TRBD1. CDR3: CASSETPGTELQGYTF. For the CDR3, the DNA is TGTGCCAGCAGTGAAACCCCCGGGACAGAGTTGCAGGGCTACACCTTC.